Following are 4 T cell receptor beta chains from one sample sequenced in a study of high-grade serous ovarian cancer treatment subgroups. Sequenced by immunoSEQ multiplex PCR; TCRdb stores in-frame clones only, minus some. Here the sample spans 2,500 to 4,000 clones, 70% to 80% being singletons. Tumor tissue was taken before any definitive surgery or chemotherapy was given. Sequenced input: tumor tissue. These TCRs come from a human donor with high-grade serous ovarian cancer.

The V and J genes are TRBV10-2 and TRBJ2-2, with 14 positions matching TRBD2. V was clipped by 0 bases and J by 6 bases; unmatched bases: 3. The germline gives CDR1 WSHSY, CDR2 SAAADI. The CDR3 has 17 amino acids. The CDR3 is CASSESGLAGGPGELFF. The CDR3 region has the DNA TGCGCCAGCAGTGAGTCCGGACTAGCGGGAGGTCCCGGGGAGCTGTTTTTT.

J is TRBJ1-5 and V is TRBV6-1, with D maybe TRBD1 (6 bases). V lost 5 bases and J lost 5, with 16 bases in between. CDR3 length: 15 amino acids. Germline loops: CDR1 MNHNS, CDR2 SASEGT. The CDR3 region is CASSPAPGDDQPQHF. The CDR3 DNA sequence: TGTGCCAGCAGTCCGGCCCCAGGGGACGATCAGCCCCAGCATTTT.

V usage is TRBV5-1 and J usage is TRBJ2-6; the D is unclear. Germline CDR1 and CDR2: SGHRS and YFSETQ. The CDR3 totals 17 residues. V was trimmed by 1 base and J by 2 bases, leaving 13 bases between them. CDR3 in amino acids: CASSLLGFQAGANVLTF. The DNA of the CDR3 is TGCGCCAGCAGCTTGTTGGGCTTTCAGGCTGGGGCCAACGTCCTGACTTTC.

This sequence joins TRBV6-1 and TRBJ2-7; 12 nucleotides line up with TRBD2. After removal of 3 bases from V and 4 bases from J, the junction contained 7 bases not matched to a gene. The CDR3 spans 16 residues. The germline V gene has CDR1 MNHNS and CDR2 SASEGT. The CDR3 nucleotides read TGTGCCAGCAGTGAGAGACTAGCGGGAGTGGTATACGAGCAGTACTTC. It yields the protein CASSERLAGVVYEQYF.